The present entry profiles one T cell receptor beta chain with its context. This sample is drawn from a study of blood T cell repertoires in COVID-19. Trimming shortened V by 0 bases and J by 8 bases, and 13 bases separated the two germline ends. The CDR3 runs to 14 residues. The germline CDR1 and CDR2 sequences are LGHDT and YNNKEL (reference sequence). Assay used: immunoSEQ multiplex PCR; TCRdb lists only in-frame clones, some missing. The sample lists approximately 220,000 clones, under 90% occurring once. V is TRBV3-1 (or the pseudogene TRBV3-2) and J is TRBJ1-2; unclear D gene. This clonotype was sampled from a woman between 40 and 50 years old who had been exposed to COVID-19. The sample was PBMCs or T cells enriched from blood (not recorded which). The CDR3 is CASSQDRAGGGYTF. In DNA form, the CDR3 reads TGTGCCAGCAGCCAAGATCGGGCAGGCGGGGGCTACACCTTC.